The 8 T cell receptor beta chains below come from one sample, sequenced in a study of cytomegalovirus exposure and HLA in healthy donors. Both 60 Vbeta primers and 13 Jbeta primers went into the PCR. TCRdb keeps only in-frame clones here, not all; method: immunoSEQ multiplex PCR. The sample includes about 130,000 clones, about 68% of them seen just once. The sample was PBMCs. The receptors come from a human donor in good health.

The genes are TRBV6-5 and TRBJ2-3; 7 bases align to TRBD1. The germline V gene has CDR1 MNHEY and CDR2 SVGAGI. Germline trimming cut 4 bases from V and 2 bases from J; bases unmatched to any gene: 3. This CDR3 is built from 14 residues. CDR3 sequence (DNA): TGTGCCAGCAGTTTACAGGGGCCCACAGATACGCAGTATTTT. This codes for CASSLQGPTDTQYF.

As for this clone: Within the sample, other DNA sequences also encode this same CDR3. The chain carries TRBV28 and TRBJ2-7; D remains ambiguous. With 7 bases removed from V and 0 bases from J, the gap between germline ends came to 7 bases. Looked up from germline, CDR1 is MDHEN and CDR2 is SYDVKM. The CDR3 covers 12 residues. The CDR3 here is CASTVSSYEQYF. In DNA form, the CDR3 reads TGTGCCAGCACTGTGAGCTCCTACGAGCAGTACTTC. The full variable domain, completed using reference TRBV28 and TRBJ2-7, is DVKVTQSSRYLVKRTGEKVFLECVQDMDHENMFWYRQDPGLGLRLIYFSYDVKMKEKGDIPEGYSVSREKKERFSLILESASTNQTSMYLCASTVSSYEQYFGPGTRLTVT.

The chain is built from TRBV7-6 and TRBJ2-7; 11 nucleotides align to TRBD2. Germline V lookup: CDR1 SGHVS, CDR2 FNYEAQ. J lost 6 bases, V lost 4 bases, and 5 bases had no gene match. The CDR3 runs to 14 residues. The CDR3 loop is CASSSNSGRGEQYF. DNA of the CDR3: TGTGCCAGCAGCTCAAATAGCGGGAGGGGCGAGCAGTACTTC.

This chain uses TRBV18 with TRBJ2-6, with 7 positions matching TRBD1. The CDR3 sequence is 15 residues long. Germline V CDR1 and CDR2: KGHSH, LQKENI. J lost 4 bases, V lost 4 bases, and 4 bases had no gene match. In nucleotides, the CDR3 is TGTGCCAGCTCACGACAGGGTAGAGGGGCCAACGTCCTGACTTTC. It specifies CASSRQGRGANVLTF.

The CDR3 coding sequence is TGTGCCAGCAGCTCGGACCCGGGACAGGGAACCAACACCGGGGAGCTGTTTTTT. Protein sequence: CASSSDPGQGTNTGELFF. V gene TRBV7-6 combines with J gene TRBJ2-2, with 9 bases lining up with TRBD1. Germline CDR1 and CDR2: SGHVS and FNYEAQ. V trimming: 4 bases; J trimming: 2 bases; junction bases outside the gene matches: 11. The CDR3 runs to 18 residues.

V is TRBV7-2 and J is TRBJ2-3, with 7 bases that match TRBD2. Looked up from germline, CDR1 is SGHTA and CDR2 is FQGNSA. The CDR3 consists of 16 residues. After removal of 0 bases from V and 8 bases from J, the junction contained 11 bases not matched to a gene. Written as DNA, the CDR3 is TGTGCCAGCAGCTTAGCATGGTCGGGAGGACGCGGTACGCAGTATTTT. As protein: CASSLAWSGGRGTQYF.

The chain recombines TRBV5-1 with TRBJ2-7, with 11 positions matching TRBD2. The CDR3 is made up of 13 amino acids. J was trimmed by 6 bases and V by 4 bases; bases with no gene match: 3. The germline V gene has CDR1 SGHRS and CDR2 YFSETQ. In DNA, the CDR3 is TGCGCCAGCAGCCTAGGGACTAGCGGCGAGCAGTACTTC. Translated: CASSLGTSGEQYF.

The CDR3 reads CASSWGTSGSTDTQYF. The CDR3 DNA reads as TGTGCCAGCAGCTGGGGGACTAGCGGAAGCACAGATACGCAGTATTTT. The chain has TRBV7-9 and TRBJ2-3; 11 bases are a match to TRBD2. CDR1 SEHNR and CDR2 FQNEAQ come from the germline V gene (reference sequence). There are 16 residues in the CDR3. With 4 bases clipped from V and 0 bases from J, the junction kept 3 bases outside the gene matches.